One sample yielded the 19 T cell receptor beta chains listed below, sequenced in a study of blood T cell repertoires in COVID-19. Sequencing was performed with immunoSEQ multiplex PCR; in TCRdb, only in-frame clones are kept and a portion is missing. The sample lists around 150,000 clones, roughly 80% occurring once. Source material: peripheral blood. The receptors stem from a woman aged 60-75 years with acute or convalescent COVID-19.

J is TRBJ2-1 and V is TRBV11-2; the D is unclear. The V and J ends lost 5 bases and 5 bases respectively, with 13 bases between them. The CDR3 has 14 amino acids. CDR1 is SGHAT, CDR2 FQNNGV, per germline. CDR3 protein: CASSLLRVDNEQFF. The CDR3 DNA is TGTGCCAGCAGCCTCCTAAGAGTGGACAATGAGCAGTTCTTC.

This clone was counted many times. The V call is TRBV19, the J call TRBJ2-1; 9 bases agree with TRBD2. J was trimmed by 9 bases and V by 5 bases; bases with no gene match: 8. CDR1 is LNHDA, CDR2 SQIVND, per germline (reference sequence). The CDR3 consists of 14 residues. CDR3 bases: TGTGCCAGTAGTGGGGTAGCGGGAGTTCCTGAGCAGTTCTTC. This encodes CASSGVAGVPEQFF. Full variable domain (missing parts from reference TRBV19 and TRBJ2-1): DGGITQSPKYLFRKEGQNVTLSCEQNLNHDAMYWYRQDPGQGLRLIYYSQIVNDFQKGDIAEGYSVSREKKESFPLTVTSAQKNPTAFYLCASSGVAGVPEQFFGPGTRLTVL.

The chain links TRBV28 to TRBJ1-2, with D tentatively TRBD1 (6 bases). Germline CDR1 MDHEN, CDR2 SYDVKM. The ends were cut back, 2 bases at V and 3 bases at J, with 13 bases in the middle. This CDR3 is built from 15 residues. CDR3 loop: CASSLGLAGDYGYTF. In nucleotides, the CDR3 is TGTGCCAGCAGTTTAGGGCTTGCAGGGGACTATGGCTACACCTTC.

The chain employs TRBV5-5 and TRBJ1-1; TRBD1 is a possible D gene (6 bases). This CDR3 is 13 amino acids long. V lost 4 bases and J lost 5, with 12 bases in between. Germline values: CDR1 SGHKS, CDR2 YYEKEE (reference sequence). The CDR3 DNA reads TGTGCCAGCAGCACACAGGGTCAGACTGAAGCTTTCTTT. This gives the protein CASSTQGQTEAFF.

The chain links TRBV30 to TRBJ1-3, with D maybe TRBD1 (6 bases). This CDR3 region has 15 residues. The V end was cut by 3 bases, the J end by 2 bases, with 14 bases between. The germline V gene has CDR1 GTSNPN and CDR2 SVGIG (reference sequence). The chain's CDR3 is CAWSGQQGTGNTIYF. The CDR3 DNA reads as TGTGCCTGGAGCGGACAACAGGGAACTGGAAACACCATATATTTT.

This CDR3 reads CASSFPGQEVYYEQYF. CDR3 coding DNA: TGTGCCAGCAGCTTCCCTGGACAGGAGGTTTACTACGAGCAGTACTTC. The V and J genes are TRBV5-6 and TRBJ2-7; 7 nucleotides agree with TRBD1. Germline V gives CDR1 SGHDT, CDR2 YYEEEE. The CDR3 length is 16 residues. The trim removed 2 bases at V and 3 bases at J, leaving 11 bases unmatched. The full variable domain, with the rest looked up from reference TRBV5-6 and TRBJ2-7, is DAGVTQSPTHLIKTRGQQVTLRCSPKSGHDTVSWYQQALGQGPQFIFQYYEEEERQRGNFPDRFSGHQFPNYSSELNVNALLLGDSALYLCASSFPGQEVYYEQYFGPGTRLTVT.

The chain links TRBV28 to TRBJ1-1, with 7 nucleotides matching TRBD1. J gave up 3 bases and V 6 bases, and 7 bases lay outside the gene matches. There are 14 residues in the CDR3. Germline V gene data show CDR1 as MDHEN and CDR2 as SYDVKM. CDR3 in amino acids: CASRALQGDTEAFF. The DNA of the CDR3 is TGTGCCAGCAGGGCCCTTCAGGGGGACACTGAAGCTTTCTTT.

This clone was found a few times. The chain uses TRBV21-1 and TRBJ2-7; the listed D gene, TRBD2, was not tested against the DNA. TRBV21-1 is classified as a pseudogene. This CDR3 spans 16 amino acids. Here the CDR3 DNA reads TGTGCCAGCAGCAAAGCGGGACTAGCGGGGACAGGCGAGCAGTACTTC. Residues: CASSKAGLAGTGEQYF.

The chain couples TRBV6-5 to TRBJ1-1; a possible D gene is TRBD1 (5 bases). Trimming cost V 0 bases and J 5 bases, with 13 bases left between them. Germline CDR1 and CDR2: MNHEY and SVGAGI. This CDR3 has 15 amino acids. This chain's CDR3 is CASSYSVGGVTEAFF. CDR3 sequence (DNA): TGTGCCAGCAGTTACTCGGTTGGAGGGGTAACTGAAGCTTTCTTT.

The chain combines TRBV24-1 with TRBJ2-5; the match to TRBD2 covers 12 bases. CDR1 is KGHDR and CDR2 is SFDVKD in the germline V gene. The trim removed 4 bases at V and 2 bases at J, leaving 4 bases unmatched. The CDR3 runs 16 residues. The CDR3 loop reads CATSEGTSGGQETQYF. The CDR3 region has the DNA TGTGCCACCAGTGAGGGTACTAGCGGGGGGCAAGAGACCCAGTACTTC.

The CDR3 DNA sequence: TGTGCCAGTAGTATCACGGGACTATTCTCCTACGAGCAGTACTTC. Translation gives CASSITGLFSYEQYF. The chain employs TRBV19 and TRBJ2-7; 7 nucleotides match TRBD2. CDR3 length equals 15 residues. Per the germline V gene, CDR1 is LNHDA and CDR2 is SQIVND (reference sequence). Losses at the gene ends were 3 bases for V and 0 bases for J; bases not matched to a gene: 5. The variable domain in full, completed from reference TRBV19 and TRBJ2-7, reads DGGITQSPKYLFRKEGQNVTLSCEQNLNHDAMYWYRQDPGQGLRLIYYSQIVNDFQKGDIAEGYSVSREKKESFPLTVTSAQKNPTAFYLCASSITGLFSYEQYFGPGTRLTVT.

CDR3 sequence reads: CASSTGGGDGYTF. CDR3 DNA: TGTGCCAGCAGCACCGGTGGAGGGGATGGCTACACCTTC. The V call is TRBV5-4, the J call TRBJ1-2, with D tentatively TRBD1 (5 bases). This CDR3 region has 13 residues. The germline gives CDR1 SGHNT, CDR2 YYREEE (reference sequence). V lost 4 bases and J 6 bases, leaving 13 bases between the germline ends.

The chain joins TRBV2 to TRBJ2-6; D is possibly TRBD2 (6 bases). The CDR3 contains 17 residues. Trimming left V 6 bases short and J 0 bases short, with 15 bases between. Per germline, CDR1 SNHLY and CDR2 FYNNEI. As DNA, the CDR3 is TGTGCCAGCAGAGGGTGGCGGGACCTCTCTGGGGCCAACGTCCTGACTTTC. This translates into CASRGWRDLSGANVLTF.

V is TRBV27 and J is TRBJ1-5; D gene uncertain. Germline CDR1 and CDR2: MNHEY and SMNVEV (reference sequence). V dropped 3 bases and J dropped 3 bases, with 12 bases sitting between them. The CDR3 has 15 amino acids. The CDR3 nucleotides read TGTGCCAGCAGTTTTGGCGGCGGGAACAATCAGCCCCAGCATTTT. Residues: CASSFGGGNNQPQHF.

The V gene is TRBV11-2, the J gene TRBJ2-1; weak D call: TRBD2 (5 bases). Germline lookup yields CDR1 SGHAT and CDR2 FQNNGV. V was pared by 3 bases and J by 0 bases, with 12 bases between. The CDR3 covers 16 residues. The CDR3: CASSFRFGGSYNEQFF. The CDR3 region has the DNA TGTGCCAGCAGCTTTCGATTCGGAGGCTCCTACAATGAGCAGTTCTTC.

This chain joins TRBV6-5 and TRBJ1-6; D is undetermined. This CDR3 region has 15 residues. Trimming shortened V by 5 bases and J by 6 bases, and 14 bases separated the two germline ends. Germline V CDR1 and CDR2: MNHEY, SVGAGI. CDR3 coding DNA: TGTGCCAGCAGTATTAACCGGGAGCCTAATTCACCCCTCCACTTT. Translating it yields CASSINREPNSPLHF.

The rearrangement uses TRBV7-2 and TRBJ2-3; TRBD2 agrees at 11 bases. V trimming: 5 bases; J trimming: 4 bases; junction bases outside the gene matches: 2. This CDR3 is built from 14 residues. Germline assignment: CDR1 SGHTA and CDR2 FQGNSA. The CDR3 DNA reads TGTGCCAGCAGCGTGGGACTAGCGGCAGATACGCAGTATTTT. Its translation is CASSVGLAADTQYF.

The J gene is TRBJ1-5, the V gene TRBV19; 11 nucleotides line up with TRBD1. Germline values: CDR1 LNHDA, CDR2 SQIVND (reference sequence). The CDR3 length is 15 residues. V lost 5 bases and J lost 9; bases outside the gene matches: 9. The CDR3: CASSPDRGLGGPQHF. DNA of the CDR3: TGTGCCAGTAGTCCGGACAGGGGGCTCGGGGGGCCCCAGCATTTT.

In its sample, this clone was seen once. The V and J genes are TRBV4-2 and TRBJ1-2, with TRBD1 as a possible D gene (6 bases). V was cut by 0 bases and J by 3 bases, with 11 bases left in between. The CDR3 covers 15 residues. Germline V CDR1 and CDR2: LGHNA, YNFKEQ. CDR3 nucleotides: TGTGCCAGCAGCCAAGATTTCAGGGGTCACTATGGCTACACCTTC. Protein product: CASSQDFRGHYGYTF.